One sample yielded the 31 T cell receptor beta chains listed below, sequenced in a study of early T cells in non-severe SARS-CoV-2 infection (dated by TCRdb to 2020 to 2022). Library method: 5' RACE. For sequencing, a NextSeq 500 was employed. TCRdb took the public reads, trimmed them with fastp at Q25, ran MiXCR for clone calling and kept in-frame beta chains. When rows share a CDR3 protein, they turn into one entry using the most common DNA and genes. For this sample the table gives tens of thousands of distinct CDR3 sequences, of which roughly a tenth were detected only once. The ten top clones hold 5% to 6.5% of the sample. The sample here was whole blood, taken at baseline. The receptors were sampled from an adult who was a healthcare worker with PCR-confirmed SARS-CoV-2 infection or an uninfected control (not recorded which).

This clonotype was counted between two and nine times. This sequence joins TRBV19 and TRBJ1-5; D is possibly TRBD1 (6 bases). The CDR3 is 15 amino acids. Germline CDR1 reads LNHDA; CDR2 reads SQIVND (reference sequence). V shed 7 bases and J shed 7 bases, with 20 bases lying between them. DNA of the CDR3: TGTGCCAGTACCCCACCGGGAGGGGGAGGACAGCCCCAGCATTTT. It specifies CASTPPGGGGQPQHF.

The table lists this clonotype with many counts. V usage is TRBV28 and J usage is TRBJ1-2; possible D gene TRBD1, 5 bases. With 8 bases removed from V and 4 bases from J, the gap between germline ends came to 14 bases. The CDR3 consists of 13 residues. From germline, CDR1 is MDHEN and CDR2 SYDVKM. The CDR3 region is CASGLRGPYGYTF. The CDR3 DNA is TGTGCCAGCGGGTTGAGGGGCCCCTATGGCTACACCTTC.

This clonotype was recorded many times. The chain is built from TRBV18 and TRBJ2-5; a weak D match, TRBD1 (6 bases). The CDR3 loop spans 17 amino acids. The ends were cut back, 4 bases at V and 2 bases at J, with 20 bases in the middle. Germline CDR1 KGHSH, CDR2 LQKENI. The CDR3 DNA sequence: TGTGCCAGCTCACAAAATTTCGAACAGGGAAGGCAAGAGACCCAGTACTTC. Its protein is CASSQNFEQGRQETQYF.

In its sample, this clonotype was seen many times. CDR3 sequence: CSVEDGGQPQHF. CDR3 bases: TGCAGCGTTGAAGACGGGGGGCAGCCCCAGCATTTT. V and J are TRBV29-1 and TRBJ1-5; the D gene is possibly TRBD1 (5 bases). The CDR3 is 12 residues long. Per the germline V gene, CDR1 is SQVTM and CDR2 is ANQGSEA. The V gene lost 0 bases and the J gene lost 7 bases, with 7 bases spanning the gap.

This clonotype was detected a few times. The chain is built from TRBV29-1 and TRBJ2-3; tentatively, D is TRBD1 or TRBD2 (5 bases each). The germline V and J ends were trimmed by 7 bases and 2 bases, with 13 bases remaining between them. The V gene's germline CDR1 is SQVTM and CDR2 ANQGSEA. The CDR3 contains 13 residues. In nucleotides, the CDR3 is TGCAGCGCTGAGGGGCCTTTCACAGATACGCAGTATTTT. It is translated as CSAEGPFTDTQYF.

This clonotype was detected only a few times. The gene calls are TRBV10-2 and TRBJ1-2; TRBD1 might be the D (6 bases). Trimming took 3 bases from V and 6 from J, leaving 14 bases between them. Germline values: CDR1 WSHSY, CDR2 SAAADI. The CDR3 loop spans 14 amino acids. CDR3 protein: CASSDTSQGHGYTF. The DNA of the CDR3 is TGCGCCAGCAGTGATACGTCCCAGGGGCATGGCTACACCTTC.

This clonotype was found many times. V is TRBV28 and J is TRBJ1-6; no clear D. Trimming left V 2 bases short and J 9 bases short, with 8 bases between. The CDR3 runs 13 residues. Germline V gene lookup returns CDR1 MDHEN and CDR2 SYDVKM. CDR3 in amino acids: CASSLDGTSPLHF. Written as DNA, the CDR3 is TGTGCCAGCAGTTTAGACGGAACTTCACCCCTCCACTTT.

This chain connects TRBV24-1 to TRBJ2-3; possible D gene TRBD2, 7 bases. The CDR3 length is 18 residues. V lost 2 bases to trimming and J lost 4 bases, with 21 bases between them. The germline V gene encodes CDR1 KGHDR and CDR2 SFDVKD. Here the CDR3 reads CATSDSRSATGRADTQYF. The CDR3 coding sequence is TGTGCCACCAGTGATTCCCGTAGTGCAACAGGGAGGGCAGATACGCAGTATTTT.

This clonotype was recorded a few times. V is TRBV27 and J is TRBJ1-2, with TRBD1 matching over 10 bases. The trim removed 7 bases at V and 7 bases at J, leaving 9 bases unmatched. There are 14 residues in the CDR3. CDR1 is MNHEY, CDR2 SMNVEV, per germline (reference sequence). CDR3 residues: CASTPSTGGVGYTF. DNA for the CDR3: TGTGCCAGCACACCGTCGACAGGGGGCGTTGGCTACACCTTC.

The sample holds a few counts of this clonotype. The J gene is TRBJ1-2, the V gene TRBV20-1; D is unresolved. CDR1 and CDR2 from the germline V gene are DFQATT and SNEGSKA (reference sequence). This CDR3 has 12 amino acids. Deletions cut 2 bases from V and 4 bases from J, with 8 bases between. As DNA, the CDR3 is TGCAGTGCTAGACAGGAGCCCTATGGCTACACCTTC. Translating it yields CSARQEPYGYTF.

This clonotype occurred many times. The chain couples TRBV12-3 or TRBV12-4 to TRBJ2-3; tentative D call: TRBD1 (6 bases). Trimming shortened V by 8 bases and J by 6 bases, and 18 bases separated the two germline ends. The CDR3 runs 14 residues. CDR3 sequence: CASEDSTKWDTQYF. DNA for the CDR3: TGTGCCAGCGAGGACAGCACAAAATGGGATACGCAGTATTTT.

This clonotype was observed a few times. The chain uses TRBV5-5 and TRBJ1-4; D unclear. Germline V CDR1 and CDR2: SGHKS, YYEKEE (reference sequence). Between the trimmed V and J ends, which lost 0 bases and 1 base, there was a span of 10 bases. The CDR3 runs to 16 residues. The CDR3 region has the DNA TGTGCCAGCAGCTTGGGCTTAACGGGAACTAATGAAAAACTGTTTTTT. Translation gives CASSLGLTGTNEKLFF.

This clonotype was seen only a few times. V is TRBV10-1 and J is TRBJ1-6; D remains unclear. Germline V lookup: CDR1 WNHNN, CDR2 SYGVQD (reference sequence). This CDR3 is built from 17 residues. Trimming took off 7 bases at V and 0 bases at J, with 16 bases between the two ends. In nucleotides, the CDR3 is TGCGCCAGCATTCTAGGACCAAACTGCTCCTATAATTCACCCCTCCACTTT. Translating gives CASILGPNCSYNSPLHF.

This clonotype was seen a few times. The rearrangement joins TRBV7-9 to TRBJ2-1; a weak D match, TRBD1 (6 bases). The germline CDR1 and CDR2 sequences are SEHNR and FQNEAQ (reference sequence). The CDR3 covers 15 residues. V lost 1 base and J lost 4, with 11 bases in between. In nucleotides, the CDR3 is TGTGCCAGCAGCTTAGAAGGGACACCTTACAATGAGCAGTTCTTC. The encoded protein is CASSLEGTPYNEQFF.

The genes are TRBV12-3 or TRBV12-4 and TRBJ2-3; possible D gene TRBD1, 5 bases. This CDR3 contains 14 residues. Trimming took 5 bases from V and 1 from J, leaving 10 bases between them. CDR3: CASSQTERTDTQYF. Written as DNA, the CDR3 is TGTGCCAGCAGTCAGACAGAACGCACAGATACGCAGTATTTT.

This chain joins TRBV19 and TRBJ2-6; D ambiguous. CDR1 is LNHDA, CDR2 SQIVND, per germline (reference sequence). Deletions cut 3 bases from V and 0 bases from J, with 6 bases between. This CDR3 region has 15 residues. CDR3 DNA sequence: TGTGCCAGTAGTATCTCTAGCTCTGGGGCCAACGTCCTGACTTTC. Encoded protein: CASSISSSGANVLTF.

V and J are TRBV6-5 and TRBJ1-1; the match to TRBD1 covers 10 bases. Germline V CDR1 and CDR2: MNHEY, SVGAGI. Trimming removed 4 bases from V and 6 bases from J; junction bases left unmatched: 5. The CDR3 sequence is 14 residues long. In DNA form, the CDR3 reads TGTGCCAGCAGTTCCCGGGACAGGGGCGCTGAAGCTTTCTTT. It is translated as CASSSRDRGAEAFF.

This clonotype was counted many times. In DNA form, the CDR3 reads TGTGCCAGTAAGCGGGGGGGAGGATACAATGAGCAGTTCTTC. Translation: CASKRGGGYNEQFF. The V and J genes are TRBV19 and TRBJ2-1; 10 bases are a match to TRBD2. The CDR3 loop spans 14 amino acids. Germline loops: CDR1 LNHDA, CDR2 SQIVND (reference sequence). With 7 bases clipped from V and 4 bases from J, the junction kept 4 bases outside the gene matches.

The chain joins TRBV11-2 to TRBJ2-5, with TRBD1 matching over 7 bases. V was pared by 3 bases and J by 7 bases, with 8 bases of the junction left unmatched. CDR3 length: 14 residues. Per germline, CDR1 SGHAT and CDR2 FQNNGV. The CDR3 sequence is CASSFDRARVTQYF. The CDR3 DNA sequence: TGTGCCAGCAGCTTCGACAGGGCGAGGGTGACCCAGTACTTC.

This clonotype was detected many times. The gene calls are TRBV6-4 and TRBJ1-5; a weak D match, TRBD1 (5 bases). This CDR3 comprises 14 residues. The V gene's germline CDR1 is MRHNA and CDR2 SNTAGT. V gave up 6 bases and J gave up 1 base, with 10 bases separating them. CDR3 loop: CASRDTRSNQPQHF. As DNA, the CDR3 is TGTGCCAGCAGGGACACCCGGAGCAATCAGCCCCAGCATTTT.

By share of the sample, this clonotype is medium-sized (0.01 to 0.1%). This chain's CDR3 is CSAREGAGNTEAFF. In DNA, the CDR3 is TGCAGTGCTAGAGAGGGGGCAGGTAACACTGAAGCTTTCTTT. The chain is built from TRBV20-1 and TRBJ1-1; maybe TRBD1 (6 bases). V shed 0 bases and J shed 2 bases, with 10 bases lying between them. Germline V lookup: CDR1 DFQATT, CDR2 SNEGSKA (reference sequence). The CDR3 runs to 14 residues.

CDR3 nucleotides: TGTGCCAGCAGCCCCTATTCTGCGGGACTTCTTAAGGGCTACACCTTC. Translated, it gives CASSPYSAGLLKGYTF. V gene TRBV11-2 combines with J gene TRBJ1-2; possible D gene TRBD1, 5 bases. CDR1 and CDR2 from the germline V gene are SGHAT and FQNNGV. The CDR3 runs 16 residues. The V end was cut by 5 bases, the J end by 8 bases, with 24 bases between.

This clonotype turned up a few times. The chain is built from TRBV5-6 and TRBJ1-2; D possibly corresponds to TRBD1 (6 bases). The germline gives CDR1 SGHDT, CDR2 YYEEEE. The CDR3 consists of 16 residues. With 0 bases removed from V and 4 bases from J, the gap between germline ends came to 16 bases. The CDR3 loop is CASSLASTGLLYGYTF. As DNA, the CDR3 is TGTGCCAGCAGCTTGGCCTCCACAGGGCTTCTCTATGGCTACACCTTC.

This clonotype was found a few times. The chain has TRBV20-1 and TRBJ2-1; 13 bases match TRBD2. The trim removed 0 bases at V and 10 bases at J, leaving 9 bases unmatched. The CDR3 is 16 amino acids. CDR1 and CDR2 (germline): DFQATT, SNEGSKA (reference sequence). The CDR3 reads CSARDLRTSGSWEQFF. The CDR3 DNA sequence: TGCAGTGCTAGAGATCTCAGGACTAGCGGGAGTTGGGAGCAGTTCTTC.

The rearrangement uses TRBV20-1 and TRBJ2-5, with 8 bases matching TRBD1. Germline assignment: CDR1 DFQATT and CDR2 SNEGSKA (reference sequence). This CDR3 spans 14 amino acids. Trimming cost V 0 bases and J 5 bases; bases outside gene matches: 5. CDR3 in DNA: TGCAGTGCTAGAGAAGGGACAGGCGGGGAGACCCAGTACTTC. This encodes CSAREGTGGETQYF.

The chain joins TRBV7-8 to TRBJ2-1; D uncertain. The CDR3 has 14 amino acids. V dropped 7 bases and J dropped 6 bases, with 16 bases sitting between them. Germline-derived CDR1 and CDR2 are SGHVS and FQNEAQ. The chain's CDR3 is CASTNRDLTNEQFF. The CDR3 DNA reads as TGTGCCAGCACCAATAGAGACCTCACCAATGAGCAGTTCTTC.

This clonotype was picked up a small number of times. The chain employs TRBV11-2 and TRBJ1-1; 7 nucleotides match TRBD1. The CDR3 is made up of 13 amino acids. Looked up from germline, CDR1 is SGHAT and CDR2 is FQNNGV. The V and J ends lost 5 bases and 4 bases, in that order; junction bases with no gene match: 4. The DNA of the CDR3 is TGTGCCAGCAGCGGATGGGACAGCACTGAAGCTTTCTTT. Its protein is CASSGWDSTEAFF. Supplemented by reference TRBV11-2 and TRBJ1-1, the full variable domain reads EAGVAQSPRYKIIEKRQSVAFWCNPISGHATLYWYQQILGQGPKLLIQFQNNGVVDDSQLPKDRFSAERLKGVDSTLKIQPAKLEDSAVYLCASSGWDSTEAFFGQGTRLTVV.

This clonotype came up a few times. This chain links TRBV7-2 with TRBJ2-3, with 13 bases lining up with TRBD2. Trimming removed 5 bases from V and 2 bases from J; junction bases left unmatched: 4. Germline lookup yields CDR1 SGHTA and CDR2 FQGNSA. The CDR3 runs to 16 residues. This CDR3 is CASSAGLAGPTDTQYF. The CDR3 nucleotides read TGTGCCAGCAGCGCGGGACTAGCGGGACCCACAGATACGCAGTATTTT.

This clonotype was counted only a few times. This chain links TRBV9 with TRBJ2-1; no definite D call. Germline loops: CDR1 SGDLS, CDR2 YYNGEE. V was trimmed by 0 bases and J by 7 bases, leaving 14 bases between them. The CDR3 spans 15 residues. Here the CDR3 reads CASSVALTNINEQFF. DNA of the CDR3: TGTGCCAGCAGCGTAGCGCTTACTAACATAAATGAGCAGTTCTTC.

The V gene is TRBV6-5, the J gene TRBJ1-2; unclear D gene. Germline V gene sequence: CDR1 MNHEY, CDR2 SVGAGI. Trimming stripped 8 bases from V and 1 base from J, with 8 bases between. This CDR3 has 12 amino acids. Here the CDR3 DNA reads TGTGCCAGCGGCTCAAATAACTATGGCTACACCTTC. It translates to CASGSNNYGYTF.

A few counts support this clonotype. The chain employs TRBV5-1 and TRBJ2-7, with D perhaps matching TRBD2 (5 bases). The V gene's germline CDR1 is SGHRS and CDR2 YFSETQ. Trimming removed 3 bases from V and 0 bases from J, with 10 bases in between. The CDR3 covers 14 residues. As DNA, the CDR3 is TGCGCCAGCAGCTCGGACTCCTACTCCTACGAGCAGTACTTC. It translates to CASSSDSYSYEQYF.